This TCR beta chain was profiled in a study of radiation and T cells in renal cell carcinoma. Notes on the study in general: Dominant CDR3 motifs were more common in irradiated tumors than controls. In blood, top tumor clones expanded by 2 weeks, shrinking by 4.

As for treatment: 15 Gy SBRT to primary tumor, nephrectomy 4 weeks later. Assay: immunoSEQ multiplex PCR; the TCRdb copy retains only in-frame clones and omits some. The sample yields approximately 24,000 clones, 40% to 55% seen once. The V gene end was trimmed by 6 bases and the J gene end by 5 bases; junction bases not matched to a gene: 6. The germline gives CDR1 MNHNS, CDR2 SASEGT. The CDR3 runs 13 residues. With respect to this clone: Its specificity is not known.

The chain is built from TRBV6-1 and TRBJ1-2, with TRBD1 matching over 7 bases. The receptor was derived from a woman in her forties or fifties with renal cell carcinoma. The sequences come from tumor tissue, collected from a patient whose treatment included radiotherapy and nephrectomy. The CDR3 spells CASSDRVWYGYTF. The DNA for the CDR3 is TGTGCCAGCAGCGACAGGGTTTGGTATGGCTACACCTTC.